The sequence of this T cell receptor beta chain was determined in a study of shared clonotypes between healthy human individuals. In the study overall: Every donor yielded three CD4 naive, three CD4 memory, two CD8 naive and one CD8 memory plate. Study results and caveats: In general, naive subsets displayed greater estimated richness than memory subsets did.

With respect to this clone: Its antigen remains unknown.

V lost 0 bases, J lost 2 bases, and 8 bases lay in between. Germline CDR1 is SGHAT and CDR2 is FQNNGV. This CDR3 region has 14 residues. Genomic DNA (from each subset) was split evenly across several immunoSEQ plates. Using immunoSEQ multiplex PCR, the repertoire was profiled, and TCRdb retains in-frame clones only, with some absent. The top ten clones hold about a third of a sample with about 690,000 clones, less than 95% of them seen once. V is TRBV11-2 and J is TRBJ2-7; no clear D gene. The sequence was obtained from a man aged 18 to 30 in good health. Some clones in this sample may be carry-over from other donors' samples. The material sequenced was memory CD8+ T cells from PBMCs. As to subset: CD45RO+ cells pooled with CCR7-negative TemRA cells. The CDR3 nucleotides are TGTGCCAGCAGCTTAGACCCGCAGCCCTACGAGCAGTACTTC. Its translation is CASSLDPQPYEQYF.